The entry that follows covers one TCR beta chain sequence. The length of the CDR3 is 13 residues. After removal of 0 bases from V and 11 bases from J, the junction contained 6 bases not matched to a gene. The germline V gene encodes CDR1 SEHNR and CDR2 FQNEAQ (reference sequence). This sample stems from a study of blood T cells in healthy people across ages. Alongside a J-beta primer mix, a sample-barcoded 5' primer served in a second PCR lasting roughly 7 to 12 cycles. TCRdb itself ran the 5' RACE reads through MiXCR, one entry per CDR3 protein. Of some 890,000 distinct CDR3 sequences detected, roughly 28% appear once; the ten largest clones hold 9.5% to 13%. The data also belong to a second study, concerning T cells of mothers and their children.

The sequence was collected from a woman between 40 and 55 years old in good health. Specimen: blood. J is TRBJ1-1 and V is TRBV7-9; 7 bases are shared with TRBD1. The CDR3 DNA reads as TGTGCCAGCAGCTTAGCTGACAGGGATGGCGCTTTCTTT. The encoded protein is CASSLADRDGAFF.